This entry concerns a single T cell receptor (beta chain). The germline gives CDR1 DFQATT, CDR2 SNEGSKA (reference sequence). The CDR3 totals 14 residues. The J segment lost 1 base and the V segment lost 1 base, leaving 2 bases of the junction unmatched. The sample is drawn from a study of patients and donors after allogeneic stem cell transplantation. Using its own MiXCR run on the RT-PCR reads, TCRdb lists one record per CDR3 protein. Of 80,000 to 90,000 distinct CDR3 sequences listed, roughly 43% were seen once; the top ten hold more than 55%. The sequenced material came from blood, either unsorted or a sorted T cell fraction (not recorded which). The TCR originated in a human donor who was either an allogeneic HSCT recipient or a stem cell or donor lymphocyte infusion donor (not recorded which). It is not recorded whose cells these are; they may come from a transplant donor. V gene TRBV20-1 combines with J gene TRBJ1-1; TRBD1 matches 8 bases. The chain's CDR3 is CSARGTGQNTEAFF. The CDR3 DNA reads TGCAGTGCTAGAGGGACAGGGCAGAACACTGAAGCTTTCTTT.